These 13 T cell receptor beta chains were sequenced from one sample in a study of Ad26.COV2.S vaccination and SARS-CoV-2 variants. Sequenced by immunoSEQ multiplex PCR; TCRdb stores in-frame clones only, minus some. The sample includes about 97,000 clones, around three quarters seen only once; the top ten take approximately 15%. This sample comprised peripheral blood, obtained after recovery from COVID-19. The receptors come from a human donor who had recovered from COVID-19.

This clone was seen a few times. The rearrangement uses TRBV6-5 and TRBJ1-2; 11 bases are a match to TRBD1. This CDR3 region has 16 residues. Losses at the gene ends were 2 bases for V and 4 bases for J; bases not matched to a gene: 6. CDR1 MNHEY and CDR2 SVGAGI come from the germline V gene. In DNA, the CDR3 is TGTGCCAGCAGTTACCTGAGGACAGGGGGCGTCTATGGCTACACCTTC. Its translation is CASSYLRTGGVYGYTF.

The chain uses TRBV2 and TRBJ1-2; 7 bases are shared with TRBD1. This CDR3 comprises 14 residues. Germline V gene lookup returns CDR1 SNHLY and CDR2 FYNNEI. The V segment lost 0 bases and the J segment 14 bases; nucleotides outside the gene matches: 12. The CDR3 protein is CASSEAPREGARTF. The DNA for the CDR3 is TGTGCCAGCAGTGAAGCGCCCCGGGAGGGGGCGAGGACCTTC. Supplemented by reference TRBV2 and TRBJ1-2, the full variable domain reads EPEVTQTPSHQVTQMGQEVILRCVPISNHLYFYWYRQILGQKVEFLVSFYNNEISEKSEIFDDQFSVERPDGSNFTLKIRSTKLEDSAMYFCASSEAPREGARTFGSGTRLTVV.

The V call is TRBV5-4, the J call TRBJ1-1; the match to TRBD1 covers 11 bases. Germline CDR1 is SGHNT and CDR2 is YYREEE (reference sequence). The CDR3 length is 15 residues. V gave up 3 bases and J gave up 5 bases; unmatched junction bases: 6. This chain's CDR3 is CASSSGDRGYTEAFF. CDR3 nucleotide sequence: TGTGCCAGCAGCTCAGGGGACAGGGGGTATACTGAAGCTTTCTTT. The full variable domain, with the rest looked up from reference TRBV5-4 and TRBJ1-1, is ETGVTQSPTHLIKTRGQQVTLRCSSQSGHNTVSWYQQALGQGPQFIFQYYREEENGRGNFPPRFSGLQFPNYSSELNVNALELDDSALYLCASSSGDRGYTEAFFGQGTRLTVV.

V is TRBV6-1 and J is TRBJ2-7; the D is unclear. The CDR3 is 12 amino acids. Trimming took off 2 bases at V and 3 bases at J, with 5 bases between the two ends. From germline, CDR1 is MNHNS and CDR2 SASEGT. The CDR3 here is CASSEPRYEQYF. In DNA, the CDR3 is TGTGCCAGCAGTGAACCCCGCTACGAGCAGTACTTC.

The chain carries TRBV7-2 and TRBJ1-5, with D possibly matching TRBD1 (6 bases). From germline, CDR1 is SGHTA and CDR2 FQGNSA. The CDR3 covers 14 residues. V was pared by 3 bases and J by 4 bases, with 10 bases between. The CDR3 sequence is CASSLTGENQPQHF. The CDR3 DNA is TGTGCCAGCAGCTTGACAGGAGAGAATCAGCCCCAGCATTTT.

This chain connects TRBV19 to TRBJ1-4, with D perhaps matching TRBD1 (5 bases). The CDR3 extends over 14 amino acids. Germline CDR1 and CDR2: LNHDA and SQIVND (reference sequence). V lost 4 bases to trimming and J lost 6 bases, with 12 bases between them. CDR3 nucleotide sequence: TGTGCCAGTAGTAGGGCAGGGCTGGATGAAAAACTGTTTTTT. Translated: CASSRAGLDEKLFF.

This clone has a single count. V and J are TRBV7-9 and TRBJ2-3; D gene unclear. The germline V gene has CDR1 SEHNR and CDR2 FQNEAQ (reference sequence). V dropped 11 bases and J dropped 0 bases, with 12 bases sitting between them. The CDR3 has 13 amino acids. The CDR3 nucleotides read TGTGCCGGCCAGATCGACAGCACAGATACGCAGTATTTT. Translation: CAGQIDSTDTQYF. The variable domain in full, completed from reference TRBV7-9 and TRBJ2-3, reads DTGVSQNPRHKITKRGQNVTFRCDPISEHNRLYWYRQTLGQGPEFLTYFQNEAQLEKSRLLSDRFSAERPKGSFSTLEIQRTEQGDSAMYLCAGQIDSTDTQYFGPGTRLTVL.

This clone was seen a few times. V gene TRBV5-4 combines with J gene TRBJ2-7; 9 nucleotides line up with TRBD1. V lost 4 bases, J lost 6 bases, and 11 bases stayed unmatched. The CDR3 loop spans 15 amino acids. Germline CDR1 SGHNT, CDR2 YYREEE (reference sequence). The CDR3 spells CASSERTGESSEQYF. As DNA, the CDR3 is TGTGCCAGCAGCGAACGGACAGGGGAAAGTTCCGAGCAGTACTTC.

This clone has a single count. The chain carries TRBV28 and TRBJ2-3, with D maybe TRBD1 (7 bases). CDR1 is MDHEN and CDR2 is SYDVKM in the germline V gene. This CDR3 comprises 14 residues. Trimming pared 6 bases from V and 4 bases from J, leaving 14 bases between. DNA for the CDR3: TGTGCCAGCAGCTTACGCGGGACAGCAGATACGCAGTATTTT. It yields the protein CASSLRGTADTQYF.

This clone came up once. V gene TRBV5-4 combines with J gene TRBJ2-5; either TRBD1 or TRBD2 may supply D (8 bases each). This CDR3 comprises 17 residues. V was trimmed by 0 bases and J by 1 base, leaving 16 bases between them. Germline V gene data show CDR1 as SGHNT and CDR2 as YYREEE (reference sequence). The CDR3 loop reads CASSLGTGTRAQETQYF. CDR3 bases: TGTGCCAGCAGCTTGGGGACAGGGACTAGGGCCCAAGAGACCCAGTACTTC.

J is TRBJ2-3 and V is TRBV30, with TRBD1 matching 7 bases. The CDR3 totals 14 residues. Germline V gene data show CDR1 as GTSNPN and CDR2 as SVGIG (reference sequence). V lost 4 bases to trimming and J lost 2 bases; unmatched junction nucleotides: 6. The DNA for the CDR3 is TGTGCCTGGAAGGGAAGGGGGCCCACAGATACGCAGTATTTT. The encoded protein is CAWKGRGPTDTQYF.

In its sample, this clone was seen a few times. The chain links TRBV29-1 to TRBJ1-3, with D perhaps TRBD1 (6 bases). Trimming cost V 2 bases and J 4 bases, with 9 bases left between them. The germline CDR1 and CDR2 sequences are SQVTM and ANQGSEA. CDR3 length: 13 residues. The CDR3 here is CSVEWGGGNTIYF. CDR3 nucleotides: TGCAGCGTTGAATGGGGGGGCGGAAACACCATATATTTT. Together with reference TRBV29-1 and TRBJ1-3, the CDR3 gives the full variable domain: SAVISQKPSRDICQRGTSLTIQCQVDSQVTMMFWYRQQPGQSLTLIATANQGSEATYESGFVIDKFPISRPNLTFSTLTVSNMSPEDSSIYLCSVEWGGGNTIYFGEGSWLTVV.

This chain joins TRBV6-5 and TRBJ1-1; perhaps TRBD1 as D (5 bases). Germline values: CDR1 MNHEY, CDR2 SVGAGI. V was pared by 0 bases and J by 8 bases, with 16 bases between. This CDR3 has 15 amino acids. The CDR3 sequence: CASSYSSPGEEEAFF. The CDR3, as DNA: TGTGCCAGCAGTTACTCGTCACCGGGGGAAGAGGAAGCTTTCTTT.